This T cell receptor beta chain was recovered during a study of OX40 agonist ivuxolimab in advanced cancers. The data were produced by immunoSEQ multiplex PCR, yet TCRdb's version contains in-frame clones alone and is incomplete. Of 65,000 to 85,000 clones detected, around nine tenths appear once; the ten largest clones hold less than 3%. For this clone: What it binds is unknown.

Patients who had autoimmune disease history or got systemic immunosuppression were left out. Germline assignment: CDR1 SGHTS and CDR2 YDEGEE. This CDR3 has 14 amino acids. V dropped 4 bases and J dropped 1 base, with 11 bases sitting between them. Broader study findings: Nonresponders included some who also had low normalized T-cell clonal expansion. There was clonal expansion of CD4+ and CD8+ blood T cells by week 6 at 0.1 to 3.0 mg/kg.

Specimen: CD4+ or CD8+ T cells sorted from blood, collected in a trial of the OX40 agonist ivuxolimab. The clonotype was recovered from an adult with an advanced solid tumor such as melanoma, head and neck, liver or kidney cancer. This rearrangement joins TRBV5-8 to TRBJ1-1, with D tentatively TRBD1 (5 bases). Written as DNA, the CDR3 is TGTGCCAGCAGCCACCACAGGCCGAACACTGAAGCTTTCTTT. Its translation: CASSHHRPNTEAFF.